This T cell receptor beta chain was sequenced in a study of Ad26.COV2.S vaccination and SARS-CoV-2 variants. In the study overall: The Ad26.COV2.S arm of the COV1001 trial was where the donor was placed. By the intramuscular route, Ad26.COV2.S was given once, or twice 56 days apart.

Sequenced by immunoSEQ multiplex PCR; TCRdb stores in-frame clones only, minus some. The sample consists of about 420,000 clones, approximately 90% of them appearing once. The treatment: about 20 received Ad26.COV2.S at low or high dose, single or two shots; roughly five received placebo; per-sample allocation not given. Day 63 following the first vaccine or placebo injection was when the samples were taken. This clone has a single count. As yet, its antigen is unknown. Study-wide results and limits: Participants given vaccine showed non-spike TCR breadth similar to that of placebo recipients.

Sequenced material: peripheral blood, taken in a trial of Ad26.COV2.S vaccine versus placebo. This receptor was obtained from a person aged 18-65 years who received the Ad26.COV2.S COVID-19 vaccine or a placebo.

The CDR3 loop is CASSLGGQGSEKLFF. The CDR3 DNA is TGTGCCAGCAGCTTAGGGGGACAGGGTTCCGAAAAACTGTTTTTT. The chain recombines TRBV11-2 with TRBJ1-4, with 9 positions matching TRBD1. The CDR3 spans 15 residues. Germline V gene data show CDR1 as SGHAT and CDR2 as FQNNGV. With 1 base clipped from V and 8 bases from J, the junction kept 5 bases outside the gene matches.